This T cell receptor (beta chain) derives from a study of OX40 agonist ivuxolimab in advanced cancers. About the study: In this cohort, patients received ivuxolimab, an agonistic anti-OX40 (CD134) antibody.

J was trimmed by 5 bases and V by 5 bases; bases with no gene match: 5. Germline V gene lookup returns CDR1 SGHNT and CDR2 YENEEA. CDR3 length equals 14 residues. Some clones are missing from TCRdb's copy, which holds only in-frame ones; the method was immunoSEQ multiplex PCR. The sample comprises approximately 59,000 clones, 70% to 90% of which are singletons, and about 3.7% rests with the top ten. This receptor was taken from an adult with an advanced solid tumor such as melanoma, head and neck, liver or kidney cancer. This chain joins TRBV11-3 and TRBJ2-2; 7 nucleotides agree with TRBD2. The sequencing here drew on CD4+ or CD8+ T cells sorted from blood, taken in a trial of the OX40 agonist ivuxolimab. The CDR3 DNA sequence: TGTGCCAGCAGCACCGTGGGGGGGACCGGGGAGCTGTTTTTT. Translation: CASSTVGGTGELFF. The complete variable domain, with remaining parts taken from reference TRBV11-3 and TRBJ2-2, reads EAGVVQSPRYKIIEKKQPVAFWCNPISGHNTLYWYLQNLGQGPELLIRYENEEAVDDSQLPKDRFSAERLKGVDSTLKIQPAELGDSAVYLCASSTVGGTGELFFGEGSRLTVL.